The entry below gives a single T cell receptor (beta chain) sequence along with its context. The data are from a study of immune evolution from preneoplasia to lung adenocarcinoma. Only in-frame clones appear in the TCRdb table, and some are missing; sequencing was by immunoSEQ multiplex PCR. The table has 35,000 to 40,000 clones, around 74% seen once. This receptor was identified in a person in their sixties or seventies with lung adenocarcinoma. Sequenced input: FFPE invasive lung adenocarcinoma tissue.

The CDR3 spells CAWRGGSLASSYNEQFF. In DNA form, the CDR3 reads TGTGCCTGGAGGGGGGGGAGCCTAGCGAGTTCCTACAATGAGCAGTTCTTC. The chain recombines TRBV30 with TRBJ2-1; 7 bases align to TRBD2. V shed 3 bases, J shed 1 base, and the junction held 12 bases outside the gene matches. The CDR3 has 17 residues. Germline V gene data show CDR1 as GTSNPN and CDR2 as SVGIG (reference sequence).